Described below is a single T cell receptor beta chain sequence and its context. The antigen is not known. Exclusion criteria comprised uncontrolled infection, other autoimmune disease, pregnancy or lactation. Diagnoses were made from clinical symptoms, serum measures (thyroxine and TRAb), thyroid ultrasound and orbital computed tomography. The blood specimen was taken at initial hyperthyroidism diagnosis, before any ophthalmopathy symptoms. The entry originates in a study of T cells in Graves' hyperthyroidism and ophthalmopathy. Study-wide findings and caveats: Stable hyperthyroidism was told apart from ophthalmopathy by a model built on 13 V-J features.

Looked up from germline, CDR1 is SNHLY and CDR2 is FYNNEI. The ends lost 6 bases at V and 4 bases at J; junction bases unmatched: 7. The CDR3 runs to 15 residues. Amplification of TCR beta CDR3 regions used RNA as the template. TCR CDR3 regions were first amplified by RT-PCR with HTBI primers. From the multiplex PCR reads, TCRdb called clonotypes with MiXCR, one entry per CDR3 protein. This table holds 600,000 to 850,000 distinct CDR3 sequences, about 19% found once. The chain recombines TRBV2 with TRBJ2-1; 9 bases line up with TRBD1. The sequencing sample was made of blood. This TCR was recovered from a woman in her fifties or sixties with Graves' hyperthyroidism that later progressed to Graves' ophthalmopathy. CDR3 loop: CASRWRTGEYNEQFF. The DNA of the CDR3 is TGTGCCAGCAGGTGGCGGACAGGGGAGTACAATGAGCAGTTCTTC.